Listed here is a single T cell receptor beta chain. The antigen remains unidentified. This entry belongs to a study of T cell responses to AZD1222 COVID-19 vaccine. Findings of the study overall: Females made up more of the donors, who were largely white British, and clonal diversity may have come out too low. Along spike, vaccine-associated CD4 TCRs were found throughout, with dominance at 160-218 and 743-854. Seropositive at baseline were only a handful of AZD1222 recipients.

TCRdb's table, derived via immunoSEQ multiplex PCR, lists solely in-frame clones and lacks some. The table has some 160,000 clones, approximately 91% seen once. Second doses that came at about 4 or about 12 weeks were put together. Germline assignment: CDR1 MGHDK and CDR2 SYGVNS. This CDR3 region has 14 residues. V gave up 5 bases and J gave up 2 bases, with 12 bases separating them. Sequencing was performed on peripheral blood, taken 28 days after the second AZD1222 dose. The receptor was isolated from an adult who received the AZD1222 COVID-19 vaccine. This sequence joins TRBV25-1 and TRBJ1-2, with D unclear. The CDR3: CASSMGSGNYGYTF. In DNA form, the CDR3 reads TGTGCCAGCAGTATGGGGTCGGGGAACTATGGCTACACCTTC.